The 10 T cell receptor beta chains listed next were all sequenced from one sample in a study of beta chain features in type 1 diabetes. Sequencing targeted expressed TCRB transcripts, as all isolated RNA had been reverse transcribed. The assay was immunoSEQ multiplex PCR, and TCRdb's table has in-frame clones only and misses some. The profile shows 200,000 to 250,000 clones, roughly 15% of them singletons. The source material was naive CD4+ T cells from blood. All receptors derive from a woman between 40 and 55 years old in good health.

Concerning this clone itself: In the same sample, other DNA sequences code for this CDR3. The chain couples TRBV5-1 to TRBJ2-3, with 11 bases aligning to TRBD1. V dropped 0 bases and J dropped 4; count of bases not matched to a gene: 1. CDR1 is SGHRS and CDR2 is YFSETQ in the germline V gene. CDR3 length: 15 residues. The chain's CDR3 is CASSLGGQGADTQYF. CDR3 coding DNA: TGCGCCAGCAGCTTGGGGGGACAGGGGGCAGATACGCAGTATTTT. Drawing the rest from reference TRBV5-1 and TRBJ2-3, the complete variable domain is KAGVTQTPRYLIKTRGQQVTLSCSPISGHRSVSWYQQTPGQGLQFLFEYFSETQRNKGNFPGRFSGRQFSNSRSEMNVSTLELGDSALYLCASSLGGQGADTQYFGPGTRLTVL.

This chain links TRBV5-1 with TRBJ1-5; 9 nucleotides match TRBD1. V dropped 5 bases and J dropped 4; count of bases not matched to a gene: 7. CDR1 and CDR2 (germline): SGHRS, YFSETQ. CDR3 length: 15 amino acids. CDR3: CASRAGTGSNQPQHF. The CDR3 DNA is TGCGCCAGCAGGGCCGGGACAGGGAGTAATCAGCCCCAGCATTTT. Complete variable domain (other parts from reference TRBV5-1 and TRBJ1-5): KAGVTQTPRYLIKTRGQQVTLSCSPISGHRSVSWYQQTPGQGLQFLFEYFSETQRNKGNFPGRFSGRQFSNSRSEMNVSTLELGDSALYLCASRAGTGSNQPQHFGDGTRLSIL.

This clone has a handful of counts. The DNA of the CDR3 is TGTGCCAGCTCTCCCGGGACAGGGGTTGAGCAGTTCTTC. This gives the protein CASSPGTGVEQFF. V is TRBV18 and J is TRBJ2-1; 10 bases are shared with TRBD1. CDR3 size: 13 residues. V was clipped by 6 bases and J by 9 bases; unmatched bases: 5. Germline CDR1 and CDR2: KGHSH and LQKENI.

V gene TRBV29-1 combines with J gene TRBJ1-2; D not resolved. This CDR3 is built from 10 residues. Trimming took 3 bases from V and 8 from J, leaving 7 bases between them. CDR1 and CDR2 (germline): SQVTM, ANQGSEA. As DNA, the CDR3 is TGCAGCGTTGACGAGGGCGGCTACACCTTC. It codes for CSVDEGGYTF.

This clone was seen many times. The chain recombines TRBV7-9 with TRBJ2-1; D gene unclear. The germline V and J ends were trimmed by 4 bases and 10 bases, with 8 bases remaining between them. Germline loops: CDR1 SEHNR, CDR2 FQNEAQ (reference sequence). The CDR3 spans 11 residues. This CDR3 is CASSSQTEQFF. For the CDR3, the DNA is TGTGCCAGCAGCTCCCAGACAGAGCAGTTCTTC.

In this sample, this clone turned up a few times. The chain carries TRBV19 and TRBJ2-2, with 8 nucleotides matching TRBD2. The J segment lost 4 bases and the V segment lost 6 bases, leaving 10 bases of the junction unmatched. The CDR3 sequence is 16 residues long. CDR1 and CDR2 from the germline V gene are LNHDA and SQIVND (reference sequence). This CDR3 reads CASSPPAGGITGELFF. CDR3 sequence (DNA): TGTGCCAGTAGCCCGCCGGCGGGGGGAATCACCGGGGAGCTGTTTTTT.

The genes are TRBV5-1 and TRBJ1-4; D ambiguous. CDR1 SGHRS and CDR2 YFSETQ come from the germline V gene. The V and J ends lost 7 bases and 5 bases respectively, with 6 bases between them. The CDR3 loop spans 11 amino acids. CDR3 loop: CASGSNEKLFF. CDR3 bases: TGCGCCAGCGGCTCGAATGAAAAACTGTTTTTT.

The chain carries TRBV7-2 and TRBJ1-6; 9 nucleotides align to TRBD1. The CDR3 loop spans 16 amino acids. V trimming: 5 bases; J trimming: 8 bases; junction bases outside the gene matches: 10. Germline loops: CDR1 SGHTA, CDR2 FQGNSA. CDR3 residues: CASSPVGTGSYSPLHF. DNA of the CDR3: TGTGCCAGCAGCCCTGTTGGGACAGGGTCTTATTCACCCCTCCACTTT. Filled out from reference TRBV7-2 and TRBJ1-6, the complete variable domain reads GAGVSQSPSNKVTEKGKDVELRCDPISGHTALYWYRQSLGQGLEFLIYFQGNSAPDKSGLPSDRFSAERTGGSVSTLTIQRTQQEDSAVYLCASSPVGTGSYSPLHFGNGTRLTVT.

This clone was seen ten or more times. This chain joins TRBV7-6 and TRBJ2-5, with 9 bases fitting TRBD1. Per the germline V gene, CDR1 is SGHVS and CDR2 is FNYEAQ. Germline trimming cut 4 bases from V and 5 bases from J; bases unmatched to any gene: 5. The CDR3 runs 14 residues. The CDR3 bases are TGTGCCAGCAGCTCCCACAGGGGGCTGGAGACCCAGTACTTC. It encodes CASSSHRGLETQYF.

The chain couples TRBV5-1 to TRBJ2-7, with TRBD1 matching over 9 bases. The CDR3 is 16 residues long. CDR1 and CDR2 from the germline V gene are SGHRS and YFSETQ. Trimming took 4 bases from V and 0 from J; bases not matched to a gene: 8. The CDR3: CASSVQTGGSSYEQYF. CDR3 coding DNA: TGCGCCAGCAGCGTCCAGACAGGGGGGTCCTCCTACGAGCAGTACTTC.